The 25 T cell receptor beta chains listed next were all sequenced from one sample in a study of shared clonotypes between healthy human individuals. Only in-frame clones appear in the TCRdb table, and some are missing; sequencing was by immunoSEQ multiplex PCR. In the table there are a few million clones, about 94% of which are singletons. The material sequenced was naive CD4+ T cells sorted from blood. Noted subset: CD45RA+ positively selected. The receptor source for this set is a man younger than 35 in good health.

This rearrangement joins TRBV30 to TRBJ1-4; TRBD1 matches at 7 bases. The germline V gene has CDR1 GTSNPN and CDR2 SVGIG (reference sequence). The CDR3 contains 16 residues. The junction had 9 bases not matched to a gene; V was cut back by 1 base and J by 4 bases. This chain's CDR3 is CAWSGGAGQFNEKLFF. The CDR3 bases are TGTGCCTGGAGTGGGGGCGCGGGACAGTTTAATGAAAAACTGTTTTTT.

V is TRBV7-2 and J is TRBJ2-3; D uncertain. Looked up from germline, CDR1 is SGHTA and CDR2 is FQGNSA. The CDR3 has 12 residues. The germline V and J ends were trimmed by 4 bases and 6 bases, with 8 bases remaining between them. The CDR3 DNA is TGTGCCAGCAGCTCAGACGTGGATACGCAGTATTTT. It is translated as CASSSDVDTQYF.

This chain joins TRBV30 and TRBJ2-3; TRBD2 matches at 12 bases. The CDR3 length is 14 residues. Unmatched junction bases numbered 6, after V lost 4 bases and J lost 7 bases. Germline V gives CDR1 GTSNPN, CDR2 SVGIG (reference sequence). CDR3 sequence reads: CAWTSGGALYTQYF. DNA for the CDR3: TGTGCCTGGACTAGCGGGGGGGCCTTATATACGCAGTATTTT.

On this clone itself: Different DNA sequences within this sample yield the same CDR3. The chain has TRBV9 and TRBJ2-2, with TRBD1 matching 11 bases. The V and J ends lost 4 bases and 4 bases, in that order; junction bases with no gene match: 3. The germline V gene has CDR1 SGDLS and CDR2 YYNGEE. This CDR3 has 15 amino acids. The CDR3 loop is CASSSGQGGTGELFF. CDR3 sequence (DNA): TGTGCCAGCAGCTCGGGACAGGGGGGCACCGGGGAGCTGTTTTTT.

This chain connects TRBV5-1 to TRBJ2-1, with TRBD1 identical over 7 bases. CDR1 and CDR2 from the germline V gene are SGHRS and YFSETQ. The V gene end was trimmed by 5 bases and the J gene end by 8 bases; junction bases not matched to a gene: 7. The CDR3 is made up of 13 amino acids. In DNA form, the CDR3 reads TGCGCCAGCAGTAGAACAGGGGCCTATGAGCAGTTCTTC. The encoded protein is CASSRTGAYEQFF.

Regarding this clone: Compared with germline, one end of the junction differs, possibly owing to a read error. The CDR3 loop is CASSLGATGDF. The CDR3 DNA reads TGTGCCAGCAGTTTGGGGGCTACAGGGGACTTC. The chain combines TRBV28 with TRBJ1-2; TRBD1 aligns across 7 bases. CDR1 is MDHEN and CDR2 is SYDVKM in the germline V gene. CDR3 size: 11 residues.

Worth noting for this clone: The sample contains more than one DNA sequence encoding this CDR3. In DNA form, the CDR3 reads TGTGCCAGCTCACCCGGCCTCCAAGAGACCCAGTACTTC. As protein: CASSPGLQETQYF. The chain links TRBV18 to TRBJ2-5; D not resolved. CDR1 is KGHSH, CDR2 LQKENI, per germline. CDR3 length equals 13 residues. Trimming took off 3 bases at V and 1 base at J, with 6 bases between the two ends.

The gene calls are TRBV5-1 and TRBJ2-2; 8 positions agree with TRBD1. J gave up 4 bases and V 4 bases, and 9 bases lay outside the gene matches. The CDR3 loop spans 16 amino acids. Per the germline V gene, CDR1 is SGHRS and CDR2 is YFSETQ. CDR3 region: CASSPWTGLGTGELFF. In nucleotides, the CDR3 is TGCGCCAGCAGCCCCTGGACAGGGCTGGGCACCGGGGAGCTGTTTTTT.

Written as DNA, the CDR3 is TGTGCCAGCAGTGAATTTAGGGCAGGGCGTTACGAGCAGTACTTC. This codes for CASSEFRAGRYEQYF. The chain uses TRBV2 and TRBJ2-7; D is perhaps TRBD1 (5 bases). V shed 2 bases and J shed 4 bases, with 15 bases lying between them. The V gene's germline CDR1 is SNHLY and CDR2 FYNNEI. The CDR3 spans 15 residues.

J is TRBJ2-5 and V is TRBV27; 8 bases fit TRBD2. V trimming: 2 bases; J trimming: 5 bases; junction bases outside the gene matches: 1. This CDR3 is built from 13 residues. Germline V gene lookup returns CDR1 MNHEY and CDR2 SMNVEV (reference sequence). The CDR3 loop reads CASSLASGETQYF. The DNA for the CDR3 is TGTGCCAGCAGTTTAGCTAGCGGGGAGACCCAGTACTTC.

The CDR3 nucleotides are TGCAGCGTTGTGAGGGACTCTGGAAACACCATATATTTT. This codes for CSVVRDSGNTIYF. The chain links TRBV29-1 to TRBJ1-3; D is unclear. Looked up from germline, CDR1 is SQVTM and CDR2 is ANQGSEA. There are 13 residues in the CDR3. Between the trimmed V and J ends, which lost 4 bases and 0 bases, there was a span of 7 bases.

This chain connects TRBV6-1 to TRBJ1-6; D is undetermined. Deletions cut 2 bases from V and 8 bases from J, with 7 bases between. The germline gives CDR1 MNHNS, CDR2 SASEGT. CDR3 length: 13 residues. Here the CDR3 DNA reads TGTGCCAGCAGTGAAAGGACCTATTCACCCCTCCACTTT. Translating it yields CASSERTYSPLHF.

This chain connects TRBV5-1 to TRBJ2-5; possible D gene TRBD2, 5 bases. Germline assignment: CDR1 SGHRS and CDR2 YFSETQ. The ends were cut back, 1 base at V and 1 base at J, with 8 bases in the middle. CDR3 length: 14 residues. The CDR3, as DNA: TGCGCCAGCAGCTTGCCTGAGGGCCAAGAGACCCAGTACTTC. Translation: CASSLPEGQETQYF.

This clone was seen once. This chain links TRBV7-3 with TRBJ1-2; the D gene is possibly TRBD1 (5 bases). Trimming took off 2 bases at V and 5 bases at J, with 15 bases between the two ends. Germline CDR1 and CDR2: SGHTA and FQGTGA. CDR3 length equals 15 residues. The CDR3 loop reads CASSLVQGTPYGYTF. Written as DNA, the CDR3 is TGTGCCAGCAGCTTAGTCCAGGGCACACCGTATGGCTACACCTTC.

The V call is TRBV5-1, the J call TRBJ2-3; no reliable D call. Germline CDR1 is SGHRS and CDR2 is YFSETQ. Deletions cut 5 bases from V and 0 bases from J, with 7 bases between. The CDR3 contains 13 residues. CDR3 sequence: CASRLFSTDTQYF. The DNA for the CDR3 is TGCGCCAGCAGATTGTTCAGCACAGATACGCAGTATTTT.

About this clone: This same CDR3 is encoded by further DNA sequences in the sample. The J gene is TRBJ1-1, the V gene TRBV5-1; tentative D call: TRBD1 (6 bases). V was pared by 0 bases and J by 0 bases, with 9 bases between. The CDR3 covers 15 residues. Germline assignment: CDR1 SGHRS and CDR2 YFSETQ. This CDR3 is CASSLVGGLNTEAFF. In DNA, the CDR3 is TGCGCCAGCAGCTTGGTCGGGGGCTTGAACACTGAAGCTTTCTTT.

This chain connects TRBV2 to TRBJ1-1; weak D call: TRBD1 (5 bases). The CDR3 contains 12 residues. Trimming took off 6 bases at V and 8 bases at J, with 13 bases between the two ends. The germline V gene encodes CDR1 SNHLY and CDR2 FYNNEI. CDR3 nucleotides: TGTGCCAGCAGCCTCTCAGGGATCGAAGCTTTCTTT. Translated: CASSLSGIEAFF.

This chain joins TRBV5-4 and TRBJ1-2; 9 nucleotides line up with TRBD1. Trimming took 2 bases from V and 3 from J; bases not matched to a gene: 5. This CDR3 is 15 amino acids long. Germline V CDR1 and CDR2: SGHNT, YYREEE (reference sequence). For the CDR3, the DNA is TGTGCCAGCAGCTTTCCCCGGGACAGGGACTATGGCTACACCTTC. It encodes CASSFPRDRDYGYTF.

The CDR3 protein is CASSEYLGVETQYF. In nucleotides, the CDR3 is TGTGCCAGCAGTGAATATTTGGGGGTGGAGACCCAGTACTTC. The rearrangement joins TRBV25-1 to TRBJ2-5; either TRBD1 or TRBD2 may supply D (5 bases each). Germline V gene data show CDR1 as MGHDK and CDR2 as SYGVNS. The CDR3 spans 14 residues. Trimming took off 0 bases at V and 5 bases at J, with 10 bases between the two ends.

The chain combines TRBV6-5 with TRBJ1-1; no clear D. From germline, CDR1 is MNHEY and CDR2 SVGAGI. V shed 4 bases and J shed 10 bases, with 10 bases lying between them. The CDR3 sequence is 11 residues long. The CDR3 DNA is TGTGCCAGCAGTTCAAGCAGAGGAGCTTTCTTT. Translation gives CASSSSRGAFF.

DNA for the CDR3: TGCGCCAGCAGCCAAGGTTTGGGGACAGGGGACGGTTACGAAAAACTGTTTTTT. This codes for CASSQGLGTGDGYEKLFF. J is TRBJ1-4 and V is TRBV4-1, with TRBD1 identical over 10 bases. CDR1 is MGHRA, CDR2 YSYEKL, per germline. Unmatched junction bases numbered 13, after V lost 1 base and J lost 8 bases. CDR3 size: 18 residues.

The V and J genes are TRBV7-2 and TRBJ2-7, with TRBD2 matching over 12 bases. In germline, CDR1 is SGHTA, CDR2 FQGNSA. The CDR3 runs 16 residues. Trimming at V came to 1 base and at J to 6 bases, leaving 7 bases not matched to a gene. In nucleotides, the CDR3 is TGTGCCAGCAGCTTAGTAACTAGCGGGAGGCGAGGCGAGCAGTACTTC. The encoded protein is CASSLVTSGRRGEQYF. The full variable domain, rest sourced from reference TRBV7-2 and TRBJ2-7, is GAGVSQSPSNKVTEKGKDVELRCDPISGHTALYWYRQSLGQGLEFLIYFQGNSAPDKSGLPSDRFSAERTGGSVSTLTIQRTQQEDSAVYLCASSLVTSGRRGEQYFGPGTRLTVT.

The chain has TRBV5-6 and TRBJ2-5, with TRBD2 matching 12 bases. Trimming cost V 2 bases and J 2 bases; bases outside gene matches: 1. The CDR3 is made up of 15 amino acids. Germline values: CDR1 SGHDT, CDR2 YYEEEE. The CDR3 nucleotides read TGTGCCAGCAGCTTCGGACTAGCGGGGCAAGAGACCCAGTACTTC. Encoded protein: CASSFGLAGQETQYF.

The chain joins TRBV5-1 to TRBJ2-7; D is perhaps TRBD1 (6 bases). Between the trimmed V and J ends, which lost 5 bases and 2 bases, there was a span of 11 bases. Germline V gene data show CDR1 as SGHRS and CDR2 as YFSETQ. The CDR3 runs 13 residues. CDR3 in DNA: TGCGCCAGCAGGTGGGACACTGCCTACGAGCAGTACTTC. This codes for CASRWDTAYEQYF. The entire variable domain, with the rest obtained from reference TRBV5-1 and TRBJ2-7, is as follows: KAGVTQTPRYLIKTRGQQVTLSCSPISGHRSVSWYQQTPGQGLQFLFEYFSETQRNKGNFPGRFSGRQFSNSRSEMNVSTLELGDSALYLCASRWDTAYEQYFGPGTRLTVT.

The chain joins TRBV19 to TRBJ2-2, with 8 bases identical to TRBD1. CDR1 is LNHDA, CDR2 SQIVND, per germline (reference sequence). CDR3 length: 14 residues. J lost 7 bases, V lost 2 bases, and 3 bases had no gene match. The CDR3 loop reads CASSITGGGGELFF. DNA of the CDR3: TGTGCCAGTAGTATAACAGGGGGAGGCGGGGAGCTGTTTTTT.